This T cell receptor (beta chain) comes out of a study of response to subunit inactivated influenza vaccine. This CDR3 has 14 amino acids. Trimming took 7 bases from V and 7 from J; bases not matched to a gene: 13. CDR1 is SQVTM, CDR2 ANQGSEA, per germline. Using its own MiXCR run on the RT-PCR reads, TCRdb lists one record per CDR3 protein. The sample holds around 750,000 distinct CDR3 sequences, 21% seen once. Study-level points and caveats: Only a handful of new T cells, the authors suggested, are recruited with each seasonal influenza vaccination.

This clonotype was found a few times. Its cognate antigen is unknown. This chain connects TRBV29-1 to TRBJ2-7; 10 bases line up with TRBD2. The sequences come from PBMCs from blood, collected 5 days after vaccination. This clonotype was obtained from a man in his fifties who received an inactivated influenza vaccine. As DNA, the CDR3 is TGCAGCGCAACGGCACTAGCGGGGCCCCGGGAGCAGTACTTC. Its protein product is CSATALAGPREQYF.